One sample yielded the 8 T cell receptor beta chains listed below, sequenced in a study of T-cell reconstitution after alpha-beta-depleted transplantation in children. Unique molecular identifiers were incorporated during preparation of the TCRbeta library. TCRdb fed the PCR reads into MiXCR, producing one record per CDR3 protein. The sample holds about 590,000 distinct CDR3 sequences; 10% to 15% are singletons and the top ten take 2% to 2.5%. Sample: PBMCs, mostly from graft donor cells, taken 360 days after TCRalphabeta/CD19-depleted stem cell transplant. Every receptor here comes from a male patient under 18 who had a stem cell transplant for acute myeloid leukemia, so the T cells may come from the graft donor.

The chain is built from TRBV4-3 and TRBJ2-7, with 10 positions matching TRBD1. Looked up from germline, CDR1 is LGHNA and CDR2 is YSLEER. The CDR3 has 15 amino acids. V gave up 1 base and J gave up 3 bases; unmatched junction bases: 3. The chain's CDR3 is CASSQARDRGYEQYF. The CDR3 coding sequence is TGCGCCAGCAGCCAAGCCAGGGACAGGGGCTACGAGCAGTACTTC.

Many counts were recorded for this clonotype. The gene calls are TRBV28 and TRBJ2-1; D uncertain. This CDR3 has 14 residues. CDR1 and CDR2 from the germline V gene are MDHEN and SYDVKM. Trimming stripped 7 bases from V and 2 bases from J, with 12 bases between. The CDR3 loop is CASTAEPAYNEQFF. The DNA for the CDR3 is TGTGCCAGCACGGCCGAACCCGCCTACAATGAGCAGTTCTTC.

This rearrangement joins TRBV11-3 to TRBJ2-2; TRBD2 agrees at 7 bases. The CDR3 runs to 16 residues. Trimming cost V 6 bases and J 2 bases; bases outside gene matches: 9. Germline assignment: CDR1 SGHNT and CDR2 YENEEA. CDR3 residues: CASSWTSLPNTGELFF. CDR3 DNA: TGTGCCAGCAGTTGGACTAGTTTGCCTAACACCGGGGAGCTGTTTTTT.

This clonotype came up many times. The CDR3 is CSVGQGHSYEQYF. Written as DNA, the CDR3 is TGCAGCGTTGGACAGGGACACTCCTACGAGCAGTACTTC. The chain carries TRBV29-1 and TRBJ2-7, with TRBD1 identical over 7 bases. Germline trimming cut 4 bases from V and 0 bases from J; bases unmatched to any gene: 3. Germline values: CDR1 SQVTM, CDR2 ANQGSEA. The CDR3 covers 13 residues.

This chain uses TRBV12-3 or TRBV12-4 with TRBJ1-4; D not resolved. This CDR3 has 13 amino acids. Trimming took 6 bases from V and 10 from J, leaving 15 bases between them. CDR3 sequence: CASRLPSVRKLFF. CDR3 DNA: TGTGCCAGCAGACTGCCCTCGGTCCGAAAACTGTTTTTT.

This clonotype was counted many times. The chain has TRBV12-3 or TRBV12-4 and TRBJ2-7; unclear D gene. Trimming pared 0 bases from V and 6 bases from J, leaving 12 bases between. The CDR3 loop spans 14 amino acids. The CDR3 DNA is TGTGCCAGCAGTTTAGCGGCTAGGTCGGGCGAGCAGTACTTC. This translates into CASSLAARSGEQYF.

V gene TRBV7-9 combines with J gene TRBJ2-1; D tentatively reads TRBD1 or TRBD2 (5 bases each). This CDR3 spans 19 amino acids. Between the trimmed V and J ends, which lost 2 bases and 0 bases, there was a span of 20 bases. Germline assignment: CDR1 SEHNR and CDR2 FQNEAQ (reference sequence). The CDR3 protein is CASSLPSKRDADSYNEQFF. CDR3 nucleotides: TGTGCCAGCAGCTTACCATCAAAAAGGGACGCGGACTCCTACAATGAGCAGTTCTTC.

This clonotype has a count of ten or more. The chain has TRBV12-3 or TRBV12-4 and TRBJ2-7; D may correspond to TRBD1 or TRBD2 (5 bases each). V was clipped by 7 bases and J by 2 bases, with 18 bases between them. This CDR3 comprises 15 residues. The CDR3 bases are TGTGCCAGCACCTACAACCCGGGACGACCCTACGAGCAGTACTTC. It codes for CASTYNPGRPYEQYF.